Listed below are T cell receptor beta chains from one sample, sequenced in a study of blood T cell repertoires in COVID-19. Produced via immunoSEQ multiplex PCR; TCRdb's table is partial and in-frame only. The table lists about 220,000 clones, roughly four fifths of them singletons. Input material: PBMCs or T cells enriched from blood (not recorded which). The receptor set was obtained from a woman between 45 and 60 years old who had been exposed to COVID-19. CDR3s include the opening cysteine and the closing phenylalanine or tryptophan. D genes are given only for firm matches. Clone size appears in some rows only: once, few, many, or a class for an expanded clone.

-	TRBD2	TRBJ2-5	TRBV12-3/TRBV12-4	CASTLAGRETQYF	TGTGCCAGCACCCTAGCGGGCAGAGAGACCCAGTACTTC
-	TRBD1	TRBJ2-1	TRBV27	CASSRGQGAGEQFF	TGTGCCAGCAGCCGGGGACAGGGGGCTGGTGAGCAGTTCTTC
-	TRBD1	TRBJ1-2	TRBV30	CAWSPGTGGDGYTF	TGTGCCTGGAGTCCCGGGACAGGGGGCGATGGCTACACCTTC
-	-	TRBJ1-4	TRBV6-1	CASSESAGQAPKLFF	TGTGCCAGCAGTGAATCGGCAGGCCAAGCTCCTAAACTGTTTTTT
-	TRBD1	TRBJ1-2	TRBV7-2	CASSPQGAGGNYGYTF	TGTGCCAGCAGCCCCCAAGGGGCAGGGGGAAACTATGGCTACACCTTC
-	-	TRBJ1-6	TRBV7-4	CASIRGVDYNSPLHF	TGTGCCAGCATCCGGGGGGTAGACTATAATTCACCCCTCCACTTT
-	-	TRBJ1-4	TRBV7-2	CASSPRLATNEKLFF	TGTGCCAGCAGCCCTCGACTTGCAACTAATGAAAAACTGTTTTTT
-	TRBD1	TRBJ2-2	TRBV19	CASSEGQGVGTGELFF	TGTGCCAGTAGTGAGGGACAGGGGGTCGGCACCGGGGAGCTGTTTTTT
-	-	TRBJ1-1	TRBV5-1	CASSRQAENTEAFF	TGCGCCAGCAGCCGACAGGCAGAGAACACTGAAGCTTTCTTT
-	-	TRBJ1-2	TRBV30	CAWRSGIGYTF	TGTGCCTGGAGGTCAGGGATCGGCTACACCTTC
-	-	TRBJ2-7	TRBV19	CASSGQQGQEQYF	TGTGCCAGTAGTGGACAACAGGGACAAGAGCAGTACTTC
-	-	TRBJ1-1	TRBV13	CASSLGGARRTEAFF	TGTGCCAGCAGCTTAGGGGGGGCGAGAAGGACTGAAGCTTTCTTT
-	TRBD1	TRBJ1-1	TRBV10-3	CAITQGIDTEAFF	TGTGCCATCACACAGGGGATAGACACTGAAGCTTTCTTT
-	-	TRBJ1-5	TRBV28	CASILGGVSNQPQHF	TGTGCCAGCATCTTGGGAGGGGTAAGCAATCAGCCCCAGCATTTT
-	-	TRBJ2-7	TRBV2	CASSGHYEQYF	TGTGCCAGCAGTGGACACTACGAGCAGTACTTC
-	-	TRBJ1-1	TRBV3-1/TRBV3-2	CASSQDGRGLGTEAFF	TGTGCCAGCAGCCAGGATGGTCGGGGTCTTGGCACTGAAGCTTTCTTT
-	-	TRBJ2-3	TRBV9	CASSTRHRPTDTQYF	TGTGCCAGCAGCACCCGACATAGACCCACAGATACGCAGTATTTT
-	TRBD2	TRBJ2-3	TRBV2	CASILGLGGATSTDTQYF	TGTGCCAGCATCCTTGGCCTCGGGGGGGCTACAAGCACAGATACGCAGTATTTT
-	-	TRBJ1-4	TRBV15	CATSRGGGKLFF	TGTGCCACCAGCAGAGGGGGAGGAAAACTGTTTTTT
-	-	TRBJ2-2	TRBV18	CASSSTATNTGELFF	TGTGCCAGCTCATCGACAGCTACCAACACCGGGGAGCTGTTTTTT
-	TRBD1	TRBJ2-3	TRBV6-5	CATLTGISTDTQYF	TGTGCCACCTTGACAGGGATCAGCACAGATACGCAGTATTTT
-	-	TRBJ1-1	TRBV7-3	CASSLDPVPNTEAFF	TGTGCCAGCAGCTTAGATCCAGTTCCGAACACTGAAGCTTTCTTT
-	-	TRBJ2-2	TRBV5-1	CASSLTQGNTGELFF	TGCGCCAGCAGCTTGACGCAGGGTAACACCGGGGAGCTGTTTTTT
-	TRBD1	TRBJ1-2	TRBV19	CASSAQTGGYYGYTF	TGTGCCAGTAGTGCACAGACAGGGGGCTACTATGGCTACACCTTC
-	-	TRBJ1-1	TRBV6-5	CASSRGYTEAFF	TGTGCCAGCAGTAGGGGTTACACTGAAGCTTTCTTT
-	-	TRBJ1-1	TRBV12-3/TRBV12-4	CASSWGGPEAFF	TGTGCCAGCAGCTGGGGGGGGCCTGAAGCTTTCTTT
-	TRBD2	TRBJ2-1	TRBV11-3	CASSLTGGSSYNEQFF	TGTGCCAGCAGCTTAACGGGGGGGAGCTCCTACAATGAGCAGTTCTTC
few	TRBD1	TRBJ1-2	TRBV6-5	CATVGQDGYTF	TGTGCCACCGTGGGACAGGATGGCTACACCTTC
-	-	TRBJ2-2	TRBV11-1	CASSLHRAQFGELFF	TGTGCCAGCAGCTTACACAGGGCGCAGTTTGGGGAGCTGTTTTTT
-	TRBD2	TRBJ2-3	TRBV2	CASRAGGFGTQYF	TGTGCCAGCCGAGCGGGGGGCTTTGGTACGCAGTATTTT
once	TRBD1	TRBJ1-2	TRBV6-5	CASRKTGNYGYTF	TGTGCCAGCAGGAAGACAGGGAACTATGGCTACACCTTC
-	TRBD1	TRBJ1-5	TRBV5-1	CASSVGQGNNQPQHF	TGCGCCAGCAGCGTAGGACAGGGGAACAATCAGCCCCAGCATTTT
-	TRBD2	TRBJ2-3	TRBV4-2	CASSQRLGLATDTQYF	TGTGCCAGCAGCCAACGTCTGGGACTAGCGACAGATACGCAGTATTTT
-	-	TRBJ1-2	TRBV5-6	CASSLFTGSNYGYTF	TGTGCCAGCAGCTTGTTCACAGGGTCTAACTATGGCTACACCTTC
once	TRBD1	TRBJ1-3	TRBV30	CAGTVRNTIYF	TGTGCCGGGACAGTACGAAACACCATATATTTT
-	-	TRBJ1-5	TRBV6-4	CASSVNAGNQPQHF	TGTGCCAGCAGTGTAAACGCAGGCAATCAGCCCCAGCATTTT
-	TRBD1	TRBJ1-2	TRBV2	CASRSGTAPFYGYTF	TGTGCCAGCAGATCCGGGACAGCGCCTTTCTATGGCTACACCTTC